This entry lists 13 T cell receptor beta chains sequenced from one sample in a study of T cells in Graves' hyperthyroidism and ophthalmopathy. Template material for amplifying TCR beta CDR3 regions consisted of RNA transcripts. The TCR CDR3 was amplified in a first-round RT-PCR using the HTBI primer set. TCRdb reprocessed the multiplex PCR reads with MiXCR, giving one entry per CDR3 protein. The table has a few hundred thousand distinct CDR3 sequences, approximately 44% seen once. The sequencing sample was made of peripheral blood or thyroid tissue (not recorded which). Receptors originate from a woman aged 18-35 years with Graves' hyperthyroidism.

This clonotype turned up a few times. This rearrangement joins TRBV3-1 to TRBJ2-7, with TRBD2 as a possible D gene (5 bases). The CDR3 length is 12 residues. Looked up from germline, CDR1 is LGHDT and CDR2 is YNNKEL (reference sequence). V was trimmed by 10 bases and J by 0 bases, leaving 10 bases between them. The CDR3 is CATLSDSYEQYF. CDR3 coding DNA: TGTGCCACACTTAGCGACTCCTACGAGCAGTACTTC.

This rearrangement joins TRBV25-1 to TRBJ2-6; no firm D call. The germline V and J ends were trimmed by 10 bases and 0 bases, with 25 bases remaining between them. CDR3 length: 19 amino acids. Germline loops: CDR1 MGHDK, CDR2 SYGVNS. The CDR3 spells CATPTVVQSASSGANVLTF. CDR3 sequence (DNA): TGTGCCACTCCCACCGTCGTTCAGTCGGCCAGCTCTGGGGCCAACGTCCTGACTTTC.

The chain carries TRBV2 and TRBJ2-2, with D possibly matching TRBD2 (5 bases). Deletions cut 8 bases from V and 0 bases from J, with 16 bases between. Germline CDR1 SNHLY, CDR2 FYNNEI. The CDR3 has 16 residues. The CDR3 DNA reads as TGTGCCAGCGTCCGATCTAGCTTAGCGAACACCGGGGAGCTGTTTTTT. It encodes CASVRSSLANTGELFF.

For this clonotype: At one end the junction does not follow the germline gene, possibly because of a read error. This chain joins TRBV7-6 and TRBJ2-7; 8 bases are a match to TRBD2. The CDR3 extends over 17 amino acids. Per the germline V gene, CDR1 is SGHVS and CDR2 is FNYEAQ. CDR3 amino acids: CASSLVPAASGSYEQYF. As DNA, the CDR3 is TGTGCCAGCAGTTTAGTCCCCGCGGCTAGCGGGTCCTACGAGCAGTACTTC.

The J gene is TRBJ2-5, the V gene TRBV29-1, with 11 bases lining up with TRBD2. V trimming: 4 bases; J trimming: 1 base; junction bases outside the gene matches: 2. Germline V gene lookup returns CDR1 SQVTM and CDR2 ANQGSEA. The CDR3 length is 14 residues. CDR3 residues: CSVVGTSGQETQYF. CDR3 in DNA: TGCAGCGTTGTAGGGACTAGCGGCCAAGAGACCCAGTACTTC.

The V gene is TRBV9, the J gene TRBJ1-5; 9 bases align to TRBD2. The end of the DNA aligns better with TRBJ2-3, so the J call may be wrong. This CDR3 has 15 amino acids. Germline CDR1 is SGDLS and CDR2 is YYNGEE. CDR3 bases: TGTGCCAGCAGCACCCGACTAGCGGGCACAGATACGCAGTATTTT. It yields the protein CASSTRLAGTDTQYF.

This clonotype was picked up many times. The chain has TRBV4-1 and TRBJ2-5; D perhaps matches TRBD2 (6 bases). Trimming took 4 bases from V and 2 from J, leaving 23 bases between them. The CDR3 has 18 amino acids. The germline gives CDR1 MGHRA, CDR2 YSYEKL. CDR3 DNA sequence: TGCGCCAGCAGCCCCTCACTCTGGGTGCGGGAACGGCAAGAGACCCAGTACTTC. Protein: CASSPSLWVRERQETQYF.

The chain couples TRBV10-3 to TRBJ2-7, with D maybe TRBD1 (5 bases). Germline CDR1 is ENHRY and CDR2 is SYGVKD. V was pared by 5 bases and J by 5 bases, with 13 bases between. CDR3 length: 13 residues. The chain's CDR3 is CAISFQQVDEQYF. DNA for the CDR3: TGTGCCATCAGTTTTCAACAGGTGGACGAGCAGTACTTC.

This clonotype was recorded many times. The genes are TRBV9 and TRBJ1-4; 7 nucleotides agree with TRBD1. The CDR3 totals 17 residues. V gave up 5 bases and J gave up 3 bases; unmatched junction bases: 13. The germline CDR1 and CDR2 sequences are SGDLS and YYNGEE. The CDR3 here is CASSGRTGESANEKLFF. In nucleotides, the CDR3 is TGTGCCAGCAGTGGGAGGACAGGAGAGTCGGCTAATGAAAAACTGTTTTTT.

This chain joins TRBV29-1 and TRBJ1-1, with no clear D. The CDR3 extends over 12 amino acids. Germline V gives CDR1 SQVTM, CDR2 ANQGSEA. V lost 8 bases, J lost 0 bases, and 10 bases lay in between. The CDR3 region is CSQGGVNTEAFF. The CDR3 nucleotides are TGCAGCCAAGGAGGAGTGAACACTGAAGCTTTCTTT.

The V call is TRBV7-9, the J call TRBJ1-2, with D tentatively TRBD1 (5 bases). The CDR3 consists of 13 residues. Germline CDR1 and CDR2: SEHNR and FQNEAQ (reference sequence). V lost 5 bases, J lost 7 bases, and 14 bases lay in between. Here the CDR3 reads CASSAAGGSGYTF. Here the CDR3 DNA reads TGTGCCAGCAGCGCTGCCGGGGGAAGTGGCTACACCTTC.

The V call is TRBV13, the J call TRBJ1-4; D is uncertain. V lost 6 bases and J lost 2, with 4 bases in between. The CDR3 sequence is 12 residues long. Germline CDR1 is PRHDT and CDR2 is FYEKMQ (reference sequence). This chain's CDR3 is CASSVTNEKLFF. The DNA for the CDR3 is TGTGCCAGCAGTGTGACTAATGAAAAACTGTTTTTT. Complete variable domain (other parts from reference TRBV13 and TRBJ1-4): AAGVIQSPRHLIKEKRETATLKCYPIPRHDTVYWYQQGPGQDPQFLISFYEKMQSDKGSIPDRFSAQQFSDYHSELNMSSLELGDSALYFCASSVTNEKLFFGSGTQLSVL.

The chain carries TRBV7-3 and TRBJ1-2; D unclear. This CDR3 has 15 amino acids. CDR1 and CDR2 (germline): SGHTA, FQGTGA. Trimming shortened V by 3 bases and J by 4 bases, and 15 bases separated the two germline ends. The CDR3 DNA is TGTGCCAGCAGCTTGGGCACGCCTGGTGGCTATGGCTACACCTTC. Its translation is CASSLGTPGGYGYTF. Full variable domain (remainder filled in from reference TRBV7-3 and TRBJ1-2): GAGVSQTPSNKVTEKGKYVELRCDPISGHTALYWYRQSLGQGPEFLIYFQGTGAADDSGLPNDRFFAVRPEGSVSTLKIQRTERGDSAVYLCASSLGTPGGYGYTFGSGTRLTVV.